This T cell receptor beta chain was found in a study of radiation and T cells in renal cell carcinoma. Assay used: immunoSEQ multiplex PCR; TCRdb lists only in-frame clones, some missing. This table has tens of thousands of clones, about four fifths appearing once. Trimming left V 5 bases short and J 9 bases short, with 8 bases between. The germline gives CDR1 SGHNT, CDR2 YENEEA. This CDR3 has 11 amino acids. Regarding time point: baseline pretreatment blood. Sample treatment: 15 Gy SBRT to primary tumor, nephrectomy 4 weeks later. The specimen comprised blood, sampled from a patient whose treatment included radiotherapy and nephrectomy. The rearrangement joins TRBV11-3 to TRBJ2-1, with D unclear. The sequence derives from a man aged 60 to 69 with renal cell carcinoma. This CDR3 reads CASSPTIEQFF. Written as DNA, the CDR3 is TGTGCCAGCAGCCCTACTATTGAGCAGTTCTTC.